One T cell receptor beta chain is described in this entry. What it recognizes is unknown. The CDR3 runs 15 residues. Germline lookup yields CDR1 SGHTA and CDR2 FQGNSA. Deletions cut 1 base from V and 2 bases from J, with 12 bases between. The table came from immunoSEQ multiplex PCR; TCRdb's copy has only in-frame clones and leaves some out. The sample contains some 120,000 clones, about nine tenths of which appear only once. The source of the sample is a study of T cell responses to AZD1222 COVID-19 vaccine. Study-wide results and limits: All repertoire sampling was performed exclusively after the peak T cell response. At 160-218 and 743-854, vaccine-associated CD4 TCRs were dominant, and they spanned spike.

The V and J genes are TRBV7-2 and TRBJ2-7, with D uncertain. The source is an adult in good health. The specimen was peripheral blood, collected on day 0 of AZD1222 vaccination. CDR3 DNA: TGTGCCAGCAGCTTAGAATTAGGCACCGCCTACGAGCAGTACTTC. Residues: CASSLELGTAYEQYF.